This T cell receptor (beta chain) was sequenced in a study of cytomegalovirus exposure and HLA in healthy donors. Study at large: T cells numbering 150 million to 200 million yielded some 120 million unique TCR beta sequences in an earlier analysis. General study results and limits: Some V segments could not be told apart, so they were left out, TRBV6-2 and TRBV6-3 among them.

The germline V gene encodes CDR1 SNHLY and CDR2 FYNNEI. V was cut by 4 bases and J by 1 base, with 7 bases left in between. The CDR3 has 13 amino acids. As for this clone: Its antigen is not known.

Primers: 60 Vbeta forward and 13 Jbeta reverse. The table came from immunoSEQ multiplex PCR; TCRdb's copy has only in-frame clones and leaves some out. The sample contains about 89,000 clones, roughly three quarters of which appear only once. The rearrangement links TRBV2 to TRBJ1-1; D gene ambiguous. The sequencing input was PBMCs. This sequence originates from a man aged 25-40 years in good health and CMV-seronegative. In DNA, the CDR3 is TGTGCCAGCAGTGGGGCAGGGAACACTGAAGCTTTCTTT. Translation gives CASSGAGNTEAFF. Based on the CDR3 plus reference TRBV2 and TRBJ1-1, the full variable domain is EPEVTQTPSHQVTQMGQEVILRCVPISNHLYFYWYRQILGQKVEFLVSFYNNEISEKSEIFDDQFSVERPDGSNFTLKIRSTKLEDSAMYFCASSGAGNTEAFFGQGTRLTVV.